This TCR beta chain was captured in a study of beta chain features in type 1 diabetes. Sequencing targeted expressed TCRB transcripts, as all isolated RNA had been reverse transcribed. Profiling relied on immunoSEQ multiplex PCR, and the TCRdb table lists in-frame clones only, not all of them. The sample shows 250,000 or so clones, 68% of them seen only once. This clonotype originated in a man aged 30 to 39 in good health. Input material: naive CD4+ T cells from blood.

The CDR3 loop reads CSVEVSSYNEQFF. CDR3 coding DNA: TGCAGCGTTGAAGTCAGCTCCTACAATGAGCAGTTCTTC. The V and J genes are TRBV29-1 and TRBJ2-1; D is undetermined. Trimming shortened V by 1 base and J by 0 bases, and 4 bases separated the two germline ends. The germline V gene encodes CDR1 SQVTM and CDR2 ANQGSEA. The CDR3 extends over 13 amino acids.